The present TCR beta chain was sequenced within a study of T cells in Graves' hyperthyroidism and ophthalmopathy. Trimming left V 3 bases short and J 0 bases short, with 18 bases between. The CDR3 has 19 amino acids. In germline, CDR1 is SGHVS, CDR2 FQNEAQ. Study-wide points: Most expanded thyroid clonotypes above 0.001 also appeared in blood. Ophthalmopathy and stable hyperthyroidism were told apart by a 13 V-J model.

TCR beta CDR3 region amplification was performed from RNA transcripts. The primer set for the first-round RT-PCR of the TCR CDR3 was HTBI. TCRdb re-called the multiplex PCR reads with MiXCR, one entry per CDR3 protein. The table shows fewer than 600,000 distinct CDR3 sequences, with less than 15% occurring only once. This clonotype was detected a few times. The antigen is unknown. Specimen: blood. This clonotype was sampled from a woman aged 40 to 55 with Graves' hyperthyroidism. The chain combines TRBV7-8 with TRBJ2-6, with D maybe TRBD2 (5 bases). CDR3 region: CASSFPPSRVSSGANVLTF. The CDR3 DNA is TGTGCCAGCAGCTTCCCCCCGTCGCGGGTGAGCTCTGGGGCCAACGTCCTGACTTTC.